Presented here are 18 T cell receptor beta chains from one specimen sequenced in a study of beta chain features in type 1 diabetes. Expressed TCRB transcripts were sequenced, since all the RNA that had been isolated was reverse transcribed. The method was immunoSEQ multiplex PCR; TCRdb's version includes in-frame clones alone and lacks a portion of them. The sample holds about 320,000 clones, approximately 15% seen once. The source material was central memory CD4+ T cells from blood. These receptors all come from a man between 25 and 39 years old in good health.

This clone turned up a few times. The chain uses TRBV4-3 and TRBJ2-5; unclear D gene. From germline, CDR1 is LGHNA and CDR2 YSLEER. This CDR3 has 14 amino acids. The V gene lost 0 bases and the J gene lost 2 bases, with 7 bases spanning the gap. The CDR3 protein is CASSQESRQETQYF. DNA for the CDR3: TGCGCCAGCAGCCAAGAGTCTAGACAAGAGACCCAGTACTTC.

This clone was seen at least ten times. The chain is built from TRBV2 and TRBJ2-2; D is unclear. CDR3 size: 11 residues. The germline V gene has CDR1 SNHLY and CDR2 FYNNEI. With 4 bases removed from V and 10 bases from J, the gap between germline ends came to 7 bases. The CDR3 DNA reads TGTGCCAGCAGTGCGATGGTGGAGCTGTTTTTT. Encoded protein: CASSAMVELFF. Combining the CDR3 with reference TRBV2 and TRBJ2-2 gives the whole variable domain EPEVTQTPSHQVTQMGQEVILRCVPISNHLYFYWYRQILGQKVEFLVSFYNNEISEKSEIFDDQFSVERPDGSNFTLKIRSTKLEDSAMYFCASSAMVELFFGEGSRLTVL.

This rearrangement joins TRBV12-5 to TRBJ2-5; tentatively, D is TRBD1 (8 bases). V lost 3 bases to trimming and J lost 4 bases, with 12 bases between them. This CDR3 spans 14 amino acids. Germline V gene data show CDR1 as LGHNT and CDR2 as FRNRAP. The CDR3, as DNA: TGTGCTAGTGGTTTTAACAGGGGGGGAGAGACCCAGTACTTC. Translated, it gives CASGFNRGGETQYF.

There are many counts of this clone. The V and J genes are TRBV7-9 and TRBJ2-5; D is perhaps TRBD2 (5 bases). Germline-derived CDR1 and CDR2 are SEHNR and FQNEAQ (reference sequence). Trimming shortened V by 4 bases and J by 4 bases, and 13 bases separated the two germline ends. The CDR3 length is 14 residues. The CDR3 region is CASSSARDAETQYF. The CDR3 DNA follows: TGTGCCAGCAGCTCCGCGAGGGATGCAGAGACCCAGTACTTC. Using reference TRBV7-9 and TRBJ2-5 for the parts outside the CDR3, the full variable domain is DTGVSQNPRHKITKRGQNVTFRCDPISEHNRLYWYRQTLGQGPEFLTYFQNEAQLEKSRLLSDRFSAERPKGSFSTLEIQRTEQGDSAMYLCASSSARDAETQYFGPGTRLLVL.

This clone was seen only a few times. The chain is built from TRBV7-2 and TRBJ2-5, with TRBD2 identical over 12 bases. The CDR3 extends over 17 amino acids. With V trimmed by 1 base and J by 4 bases, 7 bases remained unmatched. Germline loops: CDR1 SGHTA, CDR2 FQGNSA. CDR3 region: CASSLGRLAGARETQYF. The CDR3 coding sequence is TGTGCCAGCAGCTTAGGACGACTAGCGGGAGCTCGAGAGACCCAGTACTTC. The variable domain in full, completed from reference TRBV7-2 and TRBJ2-5, reads GAGVSQSPSNKVTEKGKDVELRCDPISGHTALYWYRQSLGQGLEFLIYFQGNSAPDKSGLPSDRFSAERTGGSVSTLTIQRTQQEDSAVYLCASSLGRLAGARETQYFGPGTRLLVL.

The rearrangement uses TRBV9 and TRBJ2-1; TRBD2 agrees at 11 bases. Trimming removed 5 bases from V and 5 bases from J; junction bases left unmatched: 6. CDR1 and CDR2 from the germline V gene are SGDLS and YYNGEE. The CDR3 runs 15 residues. The chain's CDR3 is CASSSLAGGHNEQFF. Written as DNA, the CDR3 is TGTGCCAGCAGTTCGCTAGCGGGAGGTCACAATGAGCAGTTCTTC.

This clone was detected only a few times. This chain joins TRBV6-1 and TRBJ2-7, with D hard to call. The CDR3 length is 15 residues. Per the germline V gene, CDR1 is MNHNS and CDR2 is SASEGT. Between the trimmed V and J ends, which lost 1 base and 3 bases, there was a span of 13 bases. The CDR3: CASSEGSRLSYEQYV. CDR3 DNA sequence: TGTGCCAGCAGTGAAGGATCAAGGCTAAGCTACGAGCAGTACGTC.

This clone occurred a few times. The V gene is TRBV5-1, the J gene TRBJ2-3; D ambiguous. The V end lost 4 bases, the J end lost 0 bases, and 6 bases lay between the germline ends. The V gene's germline CDR1 is SGHRS and CDR2 YFSETQ. CDR3 length: 13 residues. In DNA form, the CDR3 reads TGCGCCAGCAGCCCAGCAAGCACAGATACGCAGTATTTT. Its protein product is CASSPASTDTQYF.

This clone was counted a few times. The chain couples TRBV15 to TRBJ1-3, with a tentative D call TRBD1 (5 bases). The V end was cut by 5 bases, the J end by 0 bases, with 14 bases between. The germline CDR1 and CDR2 sequences are LNHNV and YYDKDF (reference sequence). The CDR3 consists of 16 residues. DNA of the CDR3: TGTGCCACCAGCGCGACAGTTCAGCACTCTGGAAACACCATATATTTT. Amino acid sequence: CATSATVQHSGNTIYF.

The chain links TRBV5-1 to TRBJ1-2; tentative D call: TRBD1 (5 bases). Germline V gene data show CDR1 as SGHRS and CDR2 as YFSETQ. Trimming cost V 6 bases and J 4 bases, with 13 bases left between them. This CDR3 region has 13 residues. DNA of the CDR3: TGCGCCAGCACCCCCGCCGGGGGCTATGGCTACACCTTC. It specifies CASTPAGGYGYTF.

There are many counts of this clone. The chain couples TRBV29-1 to TRBJ2-7, with a weak D call TRBD2 (5 bases). Germline-derived CDR1 and CDR2 are SQVTM and ANQGSEA. Trimming stripped 7 bases from V and 4 bases from J, with 14 bases between. This CDR3 is 12 amino acids long. The DNA of the CDR3 is TGCAGCGCGCGATCTGGGGAGTACGAGCAGTACTTC. Translating it yields CSARSGEYEQYF.

This clone appeared once. This chain connects TRBV5-4 to TRBJ2-3; D gene ambiguous. The CDR3 consists of 17 residues. Deletions cut 1 base from V and 4 bases from J, with 19 bases between. Germline V gene sequence: CDR1 SGHNT, CDR2 YYREEE (reference sequence). The CDR3 is CASSLSKLLLGSDTQYF. As DNA, the CDR3 is TGTGCCAGCAGCTTGAGCAAATTACTTCTGGGCTCAGATACGCAGTATTTT.

J is TRBJ2-1 and V is TRBV9; tentatively, D is TRBD2 (6 bases). This CDR3 contains 13 residues. V lost 3 bases to trimming and J lost 12 bases, with 16 bases between them. CDR1 is SGDLS and CDR2 is YYNGEE in the germline V gene. In DNA, the CDR3 is TGTGCCAGCAGCGGACTAGTGGGGGTAGGGCAGTTCTTC. As protein: CASSGLVGVGQFF.

The J gene is TRBJ2-2, the V gene TRBV6-1, with D possibly called TRBD1 or TRBD2 (5 bases each). The CDR3 runs 13 residues. The ends were cut back, 5 bases at V and 7 bases at J, with 11 bases in the middle. CDR1 MNHNS and CDR2 SASEGT come from the germline V gene. The CDR3 loop is CASSFGAGGELFF. CDR3 nucleotide sequence: TGTGCCAGCAGTTTCGGGGCAGGCGGGGAGCTGTTTTTT.

This clone has a count of ten or more. Other DNA sequences of this sample code for an identical CDR3. The V gene is TRBV5-4, the J gene TRBJ2-2, with TRBD1 identical over 8 bases. The ends lost 2 bases at V and 6 bases at J; junction bases unmatched: 0. This CDR3 comprises 13 residues. Per germline, CDR1 SGHNT and CDR2 YYREEE (reference sequence). CDR3 protein: CASSLQGAGELFF. In DNA form, the CDR3 reads TGTGCCAGCAGCTTACAGGGGGCCGGGGAGCTGTTTTTT. The variable domain in full, with the rest retrieved from reference TRBV5-4 and TRBJ2-2, is ETGVTQSPTHLIKTRGQQVTLRCSSQSGHNTVSWYQQALGQGPQFIFQYYREEENGRGNFPPRFSGLQFPNYSSELNVNALELDDSALYLCASSLQGAGELFFGEGSRLTVL.

Only a few counts were recorded for this clone. V usage is TRBV30 and J usage is TRBJ1-5, with a weak D call TRBD1 (5 bases). Trimming removed 0 bases from V and 0 bases from J, with 9 bases in between. The CDR3 is made up of 15 amino acids. CDR1 is GTSNPN and CDR2 is SVGIG in the germline V gene (reference sequence). Written as DNA, the CDR3 is TGTGCCTGGAGTGTGGGGGTAAATAGCAATCAGCCCCAGCATTTT. Residues: CAWSVGVNSNQPQHF. Drawing the rest from reference TRBV30 and TRBJ1-5, the complete variable domain is SQTIHQWPATLVQPVGSPLSLECTVEGTSNPNLYWYRQAAGRGLQLLFYSVGIGQISSEVPQNLSASRPQDRQFILSSKKLLLSDSGFYLCAWSVGVNSNQPQHFGDGTRLSIL.

This chain uses TRBV4-3 with TRBJ1-5; the match to TRBD1 covers 11 bases. Germline V CDR1 and CDR2: LGHNA, YSLEER. The CDR3 has 18 amino acids. J lost 4 bases, V lost 0 bases, and 8 bases had no gene match. The CDR3 region has the DNA TGCGCCAGCAGCCAAGATCATCTGGGGACAGGGGGGAATCAGCCCCAGCATTTT. Protein: CASSQDHLGTGGNQPQHF.

V usage is TRBV7-2 and J usage is TRBJ2-5; either TRBD1 or TRBD2 may fit D (5 bases each). V was trimmed by 1 base and J by 3 bases, leaving 15 bases between them. The V gene's germline CDR1 is SGHTA and CDR2 FQGNSA. This CDR3 contains 16 residues. Here the CDR3 DNA reads TGTGCCAGCAGCTTAGGGTCGGGGACCATTAAAGAGACCCAGTACTTC. Protein sequence: CASSLGSGTIKETQYF.